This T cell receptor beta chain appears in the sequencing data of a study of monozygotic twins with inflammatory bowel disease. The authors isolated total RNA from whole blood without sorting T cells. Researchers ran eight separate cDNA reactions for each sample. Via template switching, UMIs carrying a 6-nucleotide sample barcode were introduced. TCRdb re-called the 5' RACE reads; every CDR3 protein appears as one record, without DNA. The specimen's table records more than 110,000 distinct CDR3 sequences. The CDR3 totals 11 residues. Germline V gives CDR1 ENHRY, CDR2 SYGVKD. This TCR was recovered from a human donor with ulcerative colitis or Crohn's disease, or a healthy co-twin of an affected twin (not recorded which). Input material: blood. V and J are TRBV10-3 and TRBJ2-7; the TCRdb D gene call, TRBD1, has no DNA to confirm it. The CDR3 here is CAIRQGDEQYF.